This entry lists 6 T cell receptor beta chains sequenced from one sample in a study of T cell responses to AZD1222 COVID-19 vaccine. The method was immunoSEQ multiplex PCR; TCRdb's version includes in-frame clones alone and lacks a portion of them. The data hold 130,000 to 150,000 clones, with about 90% observed a single time. Here the sequenced sample was peripheral blood, taken on day 0 of AZD1222 vaccination. The receptors derive from an adult in good health.

This chain links TRBV27 with TRBJ2-4; no firm D call. The CDR3 extends over 13 amino acids. Trimming removed 3 bases at V and 9 bases at J, with 12 bases between. Per the germline V gene, CDR1 is MNHEY and CDR2 is SMNVEV (reference sequence). The CDR3 bases are TGTGCCAGCAGTTTTACGATCTTAGGCATTCAGTACTTC. Amino acid sequence: CASSFTILGIQYF.

The gene calls are TRBV29-1 and TRBJ1-2, with unresolved D. CDR1 is SQVTM and CDR2 is ANQGSEA in the germline V gene. The CDR3 consists of 15 residues. Trimming shortened V by 1 base and J by 2 bases, and 14 bases separated the two germline ends. The CDR3 protein is CSVEVRSGRNYGYTF. CDR3 bases: TGCAGCGTTGAAGTTCGGTCCGGGAGAAACTATGGCTACACCTTC.

The V gene is TRBV12-3 or TRBV12-4, the J gene TRBJ2-2; TRBD2 matches 7 bases. The CDR3 is 13 amino acids. Trimming removed 6 bases from V and 5 bases from J; junction bases left unmatched: 3. The chain's CDR3 is CASSRGRTGELFF. CDR3 DNA: TGTGCCAGCAGCCGCGGGAGAACCGGGGAGCTGTTTTTT.

This sequence joins TRBV5-4 and TRBJ2-3, with D uncertain. V lost 3 bases and J lost 0, with 8 bases in between. The CDR3 spans 14 residues. Looked up from germline, CDR1 is SGHNT and CDR2 is YYREEE (reference sequence). The CDR3 DNA sequence: TGTGCCAGCAGCTCTCCGGCTAGCACAGATACGCAGTATTTT. It is translated as CASSSPASTDTQYF.

CDR3 DNA: TGTGCCAGCTCACCGAGGCAGGGGAAACGGACGGCTGAAGCTTTCTTT. Translation: CASSPRQGKRTAEAFF. This chain uses TRBV18 with TRBJ1-1, with a tentative D call TRBD1 (6 bases). The germline V gene has CDR1 KGHSH and CDR2 LQKENI. V lost 3 bases and J 6 bases, leaving 20 bases between the germline ends. This CDR3 region has 16 residues. The variable domain in full, completed from reference TRBV18 and TRBJ1-1, reads NAGVMQNPRHLVRRRGQEARLRCSPMKGHSHVYWYRQLPEEGLKFMVYLQKENIIDESGMPKERFSAEFPKEGPSILRIQQVVRGDSAAYFCASSPRQGKRTAEAFFGQGTRLTVV.

The chain employs TRBV19 and TRBJ1-1; the D gene is possibly TRBD1 (6 bases). The germline V gene encodes CDR1 LNHDA and CDR2 SQIVND (reference sequence). The CDR3 has 12 residues. V lost 7 bases and J 7 bases, leaving 13 bases between the germline ends. DNA of the CDR3: TGTGCCAGTACCCCAGTCAGGGGTGAAGCTTTCTTT. Its protein product is CASTPVRGEAFF.